This T cell receptor beta chain was identified during a study of regulatory T cells in long-lasting Graves disease. On the study more broadly: Duration of antithyroid drug therapy among newly diagnosed Graves' patients was under 3 months.

Time point of the sample: newly diagnosed GD, antithyroid drugs for less than 3 months. Isolated PBMC RNA provided the starting material for the TCR library. To note about this clonotype: The target antigen is unknown.

V lost 3 bases and J lost 8, with 20 bases in between. The CDR3 consists of 15 residues. The V gene's germline CDR1 is DFQATT and CDR2 SNEGSKA (reference sequence). Sequencing libraries for TCR beta were prepared with iRepertoire HTBI primers and Arm-PCR of CDR3 regions. TCRdb processed the multiplex PCR reads anew with MiXCR; each CDR3 protein has one entry. This sample carries over 400,000 distinct CDR3 sequences, roughly 15% of them seen once, and the ten largest clones take more than 15%. Study-wide results and caveats: Reduced TCR diversity was observed in persistent Graves' patients versus newly diagnosed patients.

The data also belong to a second study, concerning T cells in Graves' hyperthyroidism and ophthalmopathy.

V is TRBV20-1 and J is TRBJ2-1; TRBD2 might be the D (6 bases). The clonotype comes from a woman between 45 and 65 years old with Graves disease. Sequences were derived from peripheral blood mononuclear cells (PBMCs), sampled at new diagnosis, from a patient treated with antithyroid drugs. The CDR3 coding sequence is TGCAGTGCTAGTGCCATTGGACCCGTAGCGGATGAGCAGTTCTTC. This encodes CSASAIGPVADEQFF.